The 5 T cell receptor beta chains listed next were all sequenced from one sample in a study of cytomegalovirus exposure and HLA in healthy donors. The study ran its PCR with 60 Vbeta and 13 Jbeta primers. Data came from immunoSEQ multiplex PCR; TCRdb stores just in-frame clones and leaves some out. The sample shows approximately 110,000 clones, 75% to 90% of them seen only once. The sequencing sample was made of PBMCs. Receptors were obtained from a man younger than 45 in good health and CMV-seropositive.

The rearrangement joins TRBV25-1 to TRBJ2-3, with a tentative D call TRBD2 (6 bases). The CDR3 is 13 residues long. V gave up 3 bases and J gave up 6 bases, with 10 bases separating them. Germline CDR1 MGHDK, CDR2 SYGVNS. CDR3 loop: CASSEGGRDTQYF. In nucleotides, the CDR3 is TGTGCCAGCAGTGAGGGTGGGAGGGATACGCAGTATTTT.

With respect to this clone: Other DNA variants within this sample encode the same CDR3. This chain joins TRBV7-8 and TRBJ1-2, with 8 positions matching TRBD1. Germline-derived CDR1 and CDR2 are SGHVS and FQNEAQ. There are 14 residues in the CDR3. Trimming removed 1 base from V and 5 bases from J; junction bases left unmatched: 3. The CDR3 coding sequence is TGTGCCAGCAGCTTAGGCCGACAGGGGTATGGCTACACCTTC. Translated, it gives CASSLGRQGYGYTF.

This chain joins TRBV27 and TRBJ1-1; D might be TRBD1 (6 bases). The CDR3 has 14 residues. The germline V gene has CDR1 MNHEY and CDR2 SMNVEV (reference sequence). The ends were cut back, 5 bases at V and 10 bases at J, with 20 bases in the middle. This CDR3 reads CASSPTGHNSGAFF. DNA for the CDR3: TGTGCCAGCAGTCCAACGGGACATAATTCGGGAGCTTTCTTT.

This chain links TRBV19 with TRBJ1-1; D perhaps matches TRBD1 (5 bases). Germline V gene sequence: CDR1 LNHDA, CDR2 SQIVND (reference sequence). There are 15 residues in the CDR3. The V end was cut by 3 bases, the J end by 2 bases, with 13 bases between. The DNA of the CDR3 is TGTGCCAGTAGTATGCTCACCGGGGGAAACACTGAAGCTTTCTTT. Its protein is CASSMLTGGNTEAFF.

As regards this clone: Compared with germline, one end of the junction differs, possibly owing to a read error. The V and J genes are TRBV6-5 and TRBJ1-1; D unclear. CDR3 size: 13 residues. Germline lookup yields CDR1 MNHEY and CDR2 SVGAGI. CDR3 DNA sequence: TGTGCCAGCAGTTACTCGTTTAACATTGAAGCTTTCTTT. Translated: CASSYSFNIEAFF.